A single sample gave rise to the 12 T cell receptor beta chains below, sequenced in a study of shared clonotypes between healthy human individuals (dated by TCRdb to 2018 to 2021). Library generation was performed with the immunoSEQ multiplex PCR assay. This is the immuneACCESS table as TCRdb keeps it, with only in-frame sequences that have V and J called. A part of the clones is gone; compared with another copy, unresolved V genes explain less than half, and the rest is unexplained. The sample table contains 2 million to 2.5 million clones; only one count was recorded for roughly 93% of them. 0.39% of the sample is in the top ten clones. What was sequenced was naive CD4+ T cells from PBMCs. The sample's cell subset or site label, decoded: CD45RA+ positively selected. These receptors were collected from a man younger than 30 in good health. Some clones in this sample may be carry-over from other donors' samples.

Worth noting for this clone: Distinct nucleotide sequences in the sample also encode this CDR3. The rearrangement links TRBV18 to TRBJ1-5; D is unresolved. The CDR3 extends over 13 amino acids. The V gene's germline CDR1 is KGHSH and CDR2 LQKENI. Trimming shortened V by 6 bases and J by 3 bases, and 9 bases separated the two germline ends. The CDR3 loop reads CASSPDLNQPQHF. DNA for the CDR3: TGTGCCAGCTCGCCTGACCTCAATCAGCCCCAGCATTTT.

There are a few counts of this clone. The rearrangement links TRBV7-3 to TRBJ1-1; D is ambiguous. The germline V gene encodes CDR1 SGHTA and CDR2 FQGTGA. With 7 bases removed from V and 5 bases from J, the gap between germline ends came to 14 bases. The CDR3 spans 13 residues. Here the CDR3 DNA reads TGTGCCAGCACCTCGCAAGAAGGTACTGAAGCTTTCTTT. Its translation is CASTSQEGTEAFF.

In DNA, the CDR3 is TGTGCCATCAGTGGACCCAGGGTAGGGACCTCGAAAGATACGCAGTATTTT. The encoded protein is CAISGPRVGTSKDTQYF. The V and J genes are TRBV10-3 and TRBJ2-3; TRBD1 or TRBD2 may be the D gene (5 bases each). Germline values: CDR1 ENHRY, CDR2 SYGVKD. This CDR3 region has 17 residues. V lost 4 bases, J lost 5 bases, and 22 bases lay in between.

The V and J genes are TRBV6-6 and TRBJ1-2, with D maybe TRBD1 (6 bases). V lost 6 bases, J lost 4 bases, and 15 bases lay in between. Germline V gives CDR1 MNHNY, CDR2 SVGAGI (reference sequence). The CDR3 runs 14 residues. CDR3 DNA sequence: TGTGCCAGCAGCCACTCTCGAGGGGGCTATGGCTACACCTTC. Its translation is CASSHSRGGYGYTF.

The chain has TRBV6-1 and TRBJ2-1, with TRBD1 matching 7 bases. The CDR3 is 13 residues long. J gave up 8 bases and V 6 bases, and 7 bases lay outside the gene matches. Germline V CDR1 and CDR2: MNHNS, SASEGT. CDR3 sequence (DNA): TGTGCCAGCAGGCGACAGGGCGGGTATGAGCAGTTCTTC. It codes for CASRRQGGYEQFF.

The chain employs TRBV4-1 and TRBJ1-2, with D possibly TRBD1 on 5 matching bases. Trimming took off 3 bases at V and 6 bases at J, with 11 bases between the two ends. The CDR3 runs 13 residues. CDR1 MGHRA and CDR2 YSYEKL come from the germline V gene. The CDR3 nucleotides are TGCGCCAGCAGCCACACAGGTACAGATGGCTACACCTTC. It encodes CASSHTGTDGYTF.

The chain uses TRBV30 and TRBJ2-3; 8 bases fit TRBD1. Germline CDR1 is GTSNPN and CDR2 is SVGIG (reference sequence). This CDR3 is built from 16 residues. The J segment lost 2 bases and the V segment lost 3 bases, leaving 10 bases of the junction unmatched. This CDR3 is CAWRAGAGGHTDTQYF. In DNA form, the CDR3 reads TGTGCCTGGAGAGCTGGTGCAGGGGGCCACACAGATACGCAGTATTTT. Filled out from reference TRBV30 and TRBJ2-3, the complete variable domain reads SQTIHQWPATLVQPVGSPLSLECTVEGTSNPNLYWYRQAAGRGLQLLFYSVGIGQISSEVPQNLSASRPQDRQFILSSKKLLLSDSGFYLCAWRAGAGGHTDTQYFGPGTRLTVL.

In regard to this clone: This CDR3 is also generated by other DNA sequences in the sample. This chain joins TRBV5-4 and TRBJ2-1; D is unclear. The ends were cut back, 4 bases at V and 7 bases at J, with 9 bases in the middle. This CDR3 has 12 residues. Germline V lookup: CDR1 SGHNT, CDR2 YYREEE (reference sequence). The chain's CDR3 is CASSRTVNEQFF. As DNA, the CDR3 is TGTGCCAGCAGCCGTACCGTGAATGAGCAGTTCTTC.

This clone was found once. CDR3 nucleotide sequence: TGTGCCAGCAGCCCGCGTCGAGCGGGAGTCTATCAGCAGTTCTTC. It is translated as CASSPRRAGVYQQFF. The chain links TRBV11-2 to TRBJ2-1; TRBD2 agrees at 8 bases. Germline V gene sequence: CDR1 SGHAT, CDR2 FQNNGV. Trimming cost V 5 bases and J 11 bases; bases outside gene matches: 14. This CDR3 spans 15 amino acids.

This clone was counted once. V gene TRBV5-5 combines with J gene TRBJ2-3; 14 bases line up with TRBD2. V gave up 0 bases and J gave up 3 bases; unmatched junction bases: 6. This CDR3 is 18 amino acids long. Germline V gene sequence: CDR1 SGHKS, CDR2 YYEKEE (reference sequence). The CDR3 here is CASSLARGLAGETDTQYF. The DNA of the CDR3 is TGTGCCAGCAGCTTGGCGAGGGGACTAGCGGGAGAGACAGATACGCAGTATTTT.

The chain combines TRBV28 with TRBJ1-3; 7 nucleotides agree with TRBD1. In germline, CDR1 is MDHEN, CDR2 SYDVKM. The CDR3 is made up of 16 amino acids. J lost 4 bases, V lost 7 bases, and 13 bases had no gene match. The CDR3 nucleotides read TGTGCCAGCACCTCCTCAGGGGGGGCGCGCGGAAACACCATATATTTT. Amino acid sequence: CASTSSGGARGNTIYF.

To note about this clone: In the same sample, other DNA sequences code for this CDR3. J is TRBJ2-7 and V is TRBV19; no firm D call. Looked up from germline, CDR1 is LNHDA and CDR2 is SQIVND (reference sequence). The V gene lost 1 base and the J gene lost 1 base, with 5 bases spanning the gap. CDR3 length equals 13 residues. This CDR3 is CASSIGQSYEQYF. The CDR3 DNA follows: TGTGCCAGTAGTATAGGGCAGTCCTACGAGCAGTACTTC.